Here is one TCR beta chain with its context. This clonotype was seen only a few times. Its specific antigen is unknown. Per-base quality was not reported, and no clone a single base away is much larger than it. The CDR3 has 14 amino acids, counting the end cysteine and phenylalanine. Only the CDR3 DNA stays, 42 bases, in frame from base 1. Trimming takes 6 bases from V and 0 bases from J, and the germline ends sit 12 bases apart. Sequences SGHTA (CDR1) and FQGNSA (CDR2) are obtained from the germline V gene. The data were obtained in a study of response to subunit inactivated influenza vaccine (dated by TCRdb to the late 2010s). Notes on the research overall: To follow how T cells responded to a trivalent subunit inactivated influenza vaccine, the researchers relied on deep quantitative profiling of the T cell receptor repertoire. Here is what the overall study found, with its caveats: The authors proposed that each seasonal influenza vaccination may bring in only a limited number of new T cells.

The library was prepared using RT-PCR. Instrument used: Illumina HiSeq 2500. TCRdb ran its own pipeline on the public reads, namely fastp trimming at Q25 and MiXCR clone calling, and kept in-frame beta chains. Rows merge per CDR3 protein into single entries with the most common DNA and genes. This sample holds 500,000 to 550,000 distinct CDR3 sequences; around a quarter were observed only once. 2.5% to 3% of the sample rests with the top ten. These same records also appear under a second study, on T cells expressing NK-cell markers. The second investigation adds: TCR beta cDNA libraries were prepared using 5'RACE template switching, which introduced a universal primer site and unique molecular identifiers. Three sorted T-cell subsets (CD3+CD56+NKG2C+, CD3+CD56+NKG2C- and CD3+CD56-NKG2C+) from roughly 8 donors had their TCR beta-chain repertoires profiled. Of the eight sequenced donors, seven were found to be HCMV-seropositive and one was found to be HCMV-seronegative. To restrict sorting to alphabetaTCR-expressing T cells, an anti-gammadeltaTCR antibody was added in several experiments. In roughly 6 donors, the dominant CD3+CD56+NKG2C+ clonotypes ranked among the top 10 CD8+ clonotypes, making up roughly 1.0-7.0% of CD8+ T cells. Those dominant clonotypes were again the most abundant among CD3+CD56-NKG2C+ cells in a few donors, at about 28.3-65%. It remained unclear whether the expanded NKG2C-expressing T cell clones were specific for HCMV antigens. The study sequenced eight donors, all healthy volunteers chosen at random: three men and five women. HCMV-specific IgG was detected in serum with a commercial ELISA kit to determine HCMV serostatus. Peripheral blood mononuclear cells were isolated from blood by Ficoll density gradient centrifugation. CD4+ and CD8+ T cells were isolated from PBMC by magnetic immunoseparation with Miltenyi isolation kits. Priming for cDNA synthesis came from the TCR beta constant segment, and two successive PCR amplification steps followed. The libraries were sequenced on Illumina HiSeq 2000/2500, MiSeq or NextSeq, producing 2 x 150 bp reads. Reads were demultiplexed and grouped by UMI with MIGEC, and clonotypes were assembled and quantified with MiTCR. To remove erroneous sequences, TCR cDNA sequences were retained only when supported by two or more reads. The tcR package was used for downstream repertoire analysis, and clonotypes were matched across fractions by CDR3 nucleotide sequence plus V segment. Antigen specificity was annotated against VDJdb with VDJmatch, allowing one amino acid substitution in CDR3.

This receptor was taken from a man aged 45-65 years who received an inactivated influenza vaccine. Donor details come from another sample of the same person, matched by shared clones. The rearrangement combines TRBV7-2 with TRBJ2-7; the D call could be TRBD1 or TRBD2, with each sharing 5 bases. This specimen consisted of CD4+ T cells sorted from PBMCs, obtained about 11 days after vaccination. The CDR3 region reads CASSRDLNSYEQYF. The DNA sequence is TGTGCCAGCAGTCGGGACCTGAACTCCTACGAGCAGTACTTC.